This record concerns one TCR beta chain sequence. Its target is not known. This specimen belongs to a study of siplizumab effects on memory and regulatory T cells. Points from the study as a whole: Roughly 80-96% of proliferating CD4+ or CD8+ clones defied assignment to a naive or memory phenotype. Significant reduction of alloreactive sequences traceable to unstimulated CD4+ memory cells was observed with siplizumab. Solely a minor proportion of alloreactive clones could be assigned to unstimulated subsets.

This CDR3 comprises 15 residues. Germline CDR1 is SGDLS and CDR2 is YYNGEE. V lost 4 bases and J 6 bases, leaving 17 bases between the germline ends. The assay was immunoSEQ multiplex PCR, and TCRdb's table has in-frame clones only and misses some. In the table there are 90,000 to 120,000 clones, more than 85% of which are singletons. The V and J genes are TRBV9 and TRBJ2-4; D possibly matches TRBD1 or TRBD2 (5 bases each). This TCR derives from a human donor in good health. Sequenced: Tregs sorted from blood. As DNA, the CDR3 is TGTGCCAGCAGCTATAACGGGGACGGATCAAACATTCAGTACTTC. It is translated as CASSYNGDGSNIQYF.